This T cell receptor (beta chain) comes out of a study of blood T cell repertoires in COVID-19. For the study at large: T cells, B-cell-depleted T cells, or PBMCs provided the cDNA or gDNA that served as material.

The CDR3 sequence is 16 residues long. In germline, CDR1 is SGHNT, CDR2 YYREEE (reference sequence). As handled by the study authors: Nucleated cell number was recorded as an estimate derived from reference gene primer amplification. Here immunoSEQ multiplex PCR was the method, and the copy in TCRdb shows in-frame clones only, minus some. V, J and clone size are taken as reported in that table, and D and trimming were inferred from the DNA itself. Of around 95,000 clones listed, around 85% are singletons. The table lists this clone with a count of one. A much more abundant neighbour one base away suggests this may be a read error.

The chain links TRBV5-4 to TRBJ2-1; 8 bases fit TRBD2. The sequence was collected from a middle-aged man with active or convalescent COVID-19. What was sequenced was peripheral blood. DNA of the CDR3: TGTGCCCGCAGTTCGGGGGGGGCGGGAGGAACCAATGAGCAGTTCTTC. Encoded protein: CARSSGGAGGTNEQFF.